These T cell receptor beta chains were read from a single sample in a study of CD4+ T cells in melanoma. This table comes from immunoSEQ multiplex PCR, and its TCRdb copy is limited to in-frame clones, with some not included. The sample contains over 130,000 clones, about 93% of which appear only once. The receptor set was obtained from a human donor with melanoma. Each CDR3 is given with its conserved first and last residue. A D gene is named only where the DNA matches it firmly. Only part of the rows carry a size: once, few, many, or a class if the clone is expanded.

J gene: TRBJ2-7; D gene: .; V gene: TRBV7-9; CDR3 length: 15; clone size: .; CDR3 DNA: TGTGCCAGCAGCTCCGGGGGCACCCCTCCCTACGAGCAGTACTTC; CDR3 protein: CASSSGGTPPYEQYF
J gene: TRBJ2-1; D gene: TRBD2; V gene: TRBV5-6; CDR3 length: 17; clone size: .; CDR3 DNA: TGTGCCAGCAGCTTTACTAGCGGGGGGGCCCCCTACAATGAGCAGTTCTTC; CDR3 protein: CASSFTSGGAPYNEQFF
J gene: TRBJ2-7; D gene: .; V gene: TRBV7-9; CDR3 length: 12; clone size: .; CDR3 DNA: TGTGCCAGCAGCTTAGGGCGACAGGCGCCGTACTTC; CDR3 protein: CASSLGRQAPYF
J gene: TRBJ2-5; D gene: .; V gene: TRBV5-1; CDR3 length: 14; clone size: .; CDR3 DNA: TGCGCCAGCAGAGGAGGGGGTGGTGGAGAGACCCAGTACTTC; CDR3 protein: CASRGGGGGETQYF
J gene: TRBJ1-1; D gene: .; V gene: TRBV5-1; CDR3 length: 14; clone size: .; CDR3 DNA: TGCGCCAGCAGCCCAACCGTGGACACTCGGGGAGCTTTCTTT; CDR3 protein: CASSPTVDTRGAFF
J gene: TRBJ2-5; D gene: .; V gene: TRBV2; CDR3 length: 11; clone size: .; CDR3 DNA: TGTGCCAGCAGTGAATCGGAGACCCAGTACTTC; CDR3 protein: CASSESETQYF
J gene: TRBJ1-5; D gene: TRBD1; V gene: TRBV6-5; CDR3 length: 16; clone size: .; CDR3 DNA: TGTGCCAGCAGTTCAATAACAGGGGGTTTCAATCAGCCCCAGCATTTT; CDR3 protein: CASSSITGGFNQPQHF
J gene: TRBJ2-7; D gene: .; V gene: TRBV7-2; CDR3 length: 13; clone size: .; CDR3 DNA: TGTGCCAGCAGGGCCGGGACAACAACCGAGCAGTACTTC; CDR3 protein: CASRAGTTTEQYF
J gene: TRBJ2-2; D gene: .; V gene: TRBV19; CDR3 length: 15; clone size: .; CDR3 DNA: TGTGCCAGTAGCCAAGGACTCAGCCGGGCCGGGGAGCTGTTTTTT; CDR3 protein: CASSQGLSRAGELFF
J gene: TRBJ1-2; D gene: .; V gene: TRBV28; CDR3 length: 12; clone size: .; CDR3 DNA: TGTGCCAGCAGTTTAGGGGCATATGGCTACACCTTC; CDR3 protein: CASSLGAYGYTF
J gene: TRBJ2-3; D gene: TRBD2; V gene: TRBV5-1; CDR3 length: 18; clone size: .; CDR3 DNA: TGCGCCAGCAGCTTGGTCCCCAGAGGGGCGGGGGACACAGATACGCAGTATTTT; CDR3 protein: CASSLVPRGAGDTDTQYF
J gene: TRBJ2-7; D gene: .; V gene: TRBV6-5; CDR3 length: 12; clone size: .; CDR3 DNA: TGTGCCAGCAGCCGGACCCTAGACGAGCAGTACTTC; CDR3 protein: CASSRTLDEQYF
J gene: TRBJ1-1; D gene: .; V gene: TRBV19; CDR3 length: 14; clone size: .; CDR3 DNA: TGTGCCAGTAGTAGTCGCAGGGCCAACACTGAAGCTTTCTTT; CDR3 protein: CASSSRRANTEAFF
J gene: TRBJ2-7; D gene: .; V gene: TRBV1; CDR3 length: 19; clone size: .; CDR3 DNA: TGCACCAGCAGCCAAGAAGGCGGACTAGCGGAGGCAAGCTCCTACGAGCAGTACTTC; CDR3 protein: CTSSQEGGLAEASSYEQYF
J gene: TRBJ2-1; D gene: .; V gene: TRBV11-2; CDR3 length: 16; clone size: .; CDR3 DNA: TGTGCCAGCAGCCGCGGAGGGGGGGCGTCCTACAATGAGCAGTTCTTC; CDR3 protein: CASSRGGGASYNEQFF
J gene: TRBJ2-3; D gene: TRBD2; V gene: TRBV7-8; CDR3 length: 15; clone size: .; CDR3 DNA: TGTGCCAGCAGCTTACGGGGGGGCCAAGCAGATACGCAGTATTTT; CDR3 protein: CASSLRGGQADTQYF
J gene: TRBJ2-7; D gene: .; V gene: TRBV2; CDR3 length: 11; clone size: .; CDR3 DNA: TGTGCCAGCAGTGTAGTTGGGTCGCGGTACTTC; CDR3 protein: CASSVVGSRYF
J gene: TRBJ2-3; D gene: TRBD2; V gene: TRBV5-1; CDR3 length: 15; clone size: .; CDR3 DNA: TGCGCCAGCAGCTCGGGGGGGCGGGGGAAAGATACGCAGTATTTT; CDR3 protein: CASSSGGRGKDTQYF
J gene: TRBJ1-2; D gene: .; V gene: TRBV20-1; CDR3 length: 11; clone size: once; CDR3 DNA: TGCAGTGCTAGAGTCAGGGGAGGCTACACCTTC; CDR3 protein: CSARVRGGYTF
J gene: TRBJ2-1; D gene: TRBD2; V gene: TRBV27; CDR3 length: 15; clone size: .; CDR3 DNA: TGTGCCAGCAGTTCCCTACGGGGGGGACACAATGAGCAGTTCTTC; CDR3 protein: CASSSLRGGHNEQFF
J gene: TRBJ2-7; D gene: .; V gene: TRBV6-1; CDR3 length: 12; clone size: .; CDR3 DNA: TGTGCCACCTCAGCCGCTTCCTACGAGCAGTACTTC; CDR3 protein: CATSAASYEQYF
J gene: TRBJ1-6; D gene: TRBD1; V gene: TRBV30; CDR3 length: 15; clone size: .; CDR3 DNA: TGTGCCTGGGAACGACAGGGAGGCTATAATTCACCCCTCCACTTT; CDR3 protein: CAWERQGGYNSPLHF
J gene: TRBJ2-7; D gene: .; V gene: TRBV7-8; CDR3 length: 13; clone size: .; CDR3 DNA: TGTGCCAGCAGCACCCGGACATCATACGAGCAGTACTTC; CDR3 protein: CASSTRTSYEQYF
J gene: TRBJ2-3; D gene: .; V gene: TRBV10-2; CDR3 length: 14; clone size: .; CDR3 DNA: TGCGCCAGCAGTGAGGTAGGCCGCACAGATACGCAGTATTTT; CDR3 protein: CASSEVGRTDTQYF
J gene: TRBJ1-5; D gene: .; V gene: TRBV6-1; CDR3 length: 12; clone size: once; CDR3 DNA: TGTGCCAGCAGTGAAAGGGATCAGCCCCAGCATTTT; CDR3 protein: CASSERDQPQHF
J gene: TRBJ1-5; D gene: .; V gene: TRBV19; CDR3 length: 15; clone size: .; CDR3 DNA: TGTGCCAGTAGTAACACAGGGTCGGTAAATCAGCCCCAGCATTTT; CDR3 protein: CASSNTGSVNQPQHF
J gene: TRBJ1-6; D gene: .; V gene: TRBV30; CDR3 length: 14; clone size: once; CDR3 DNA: TGTGCCTGGAGTGGACCGGGAGAGAACTCACCCCTCCACTTT; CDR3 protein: CAWSGPGENSPLHF
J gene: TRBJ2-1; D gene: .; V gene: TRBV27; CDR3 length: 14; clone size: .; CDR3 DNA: TGTGCCAGCAGTAGGGAGATCGAGGTCAATGAGCAGTTCTTC; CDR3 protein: CASSREIEVNEQFF